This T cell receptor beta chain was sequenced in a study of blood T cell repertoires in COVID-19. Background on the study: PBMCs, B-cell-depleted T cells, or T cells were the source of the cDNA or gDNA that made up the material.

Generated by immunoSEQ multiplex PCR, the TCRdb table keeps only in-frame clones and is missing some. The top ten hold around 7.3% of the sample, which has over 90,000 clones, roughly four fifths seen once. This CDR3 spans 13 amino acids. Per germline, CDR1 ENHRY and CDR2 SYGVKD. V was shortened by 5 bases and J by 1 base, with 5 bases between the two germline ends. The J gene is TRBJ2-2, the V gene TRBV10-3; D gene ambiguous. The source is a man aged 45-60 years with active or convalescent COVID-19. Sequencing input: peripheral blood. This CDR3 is CAISQENTGELFF. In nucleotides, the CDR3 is TGTGCCATCAGTCAGGAGAACACCGGGGAGCTGTTTTTT.